A selection of T cell receptor beta chains follows, all from one sample in a study of blood T cell repertoires in COVID-19. Only in-frame clones appear in the TCRdb table, and some are missing; sequencing was by immunoSEQ multiplex PCR. This table has fewer than 300,000 clones, roughly 84% appearing once. Sequencing was carried out using peripheral blood. The receptors come from a person between 70 and 80 years old with COVID-19, enrolled during active disease. The CDR3 runs from the conserved cysteine through the conserved F or W. A D gene is named only where the DNA matches it firmly. The size entry is marked missing in some rows and otherwise reads once, few, many or a size class.

>TRBJ1-6|TRBV6-5|-|-
TGTGCCAGCAGTCCCCGGGGGGCCAATTCACCCCTCCACTTT
CASSPRGANSPLHF
>TRBJ2-7|TRBV9|many|-
TGTGCCAGCAGCCCCTCCTCTAAGCGGGCCGCCTACGAGCAGTACTTC
CASSPSSKRAAYEQYF
>TRBJ2-7|TRBV7-2|-|TRBD2
TGTGCCAGCAGCTTAGCGGCTAGCGGGATCGAGCAGTACTTC
CASSLAASGIEQYF
>TRBJ1-5|TRBV2|-|-
TGTGCCAGCAGTCCAGGACAGTACAATCAGCCCCAGCATTTT
CASSPGQYNQPQHF
>TRBJ1-2|TRBV7-2|-|-
TGTGCCAGCAGCCCTATCTCAAACTATGGCTACACCTTC
CASSPISNYGYTF
>TRBJ1-5|TRBV28|-|-
TGTGCCAGCAGTTTTCGTCAGCCCCAGCATTTT
CASSFRQPQHF
>TRBJ2-5|TRBV27|-|TRBD1
TGTGCCAGCAGGGGGACAGTGGGAGAGACCCAGTACTTC
CASRGTVGETQYF
>TRBJ1-6|TRBV7-2|-|-
TGTGCCAGCAGCTTAAACAGCTATAATTCACCCCTCCACTTT
CASSLNSYNSPLHF
>TRBJ2-7|TRBV27|-|TRBD2
TGTGCCAGTTGTACTAGCGGGGGCTACGAGCAGTACTTC
CASCTSGGYEQYF
>TRBJ2-7|TRBV28|-|-
TGTGCCAGCAGGGGGGGGCTGGGGACCTACGAGCAGTACTTC
CASRGGLGTYEQYF
>TRBJ2-3|TRBV5-4|once|TRBD2
TGTGCCAGCAGCATCGGACTAGGGAAAGATACGCAGTATTTT
CASSIGLGKDTQYF
>TRBJ1-5|TRBV19|few|-
TGTGCCAGTAGTATGGGCATCTATCAGCCCCAGCATTTT
CASSMGIYQPQHF
>TRBJ2-7|TRBV5-1|-|-
TGCGCCAGCAGCTTGGAGCTATTTCCCGAGCAGTACTTC
CASSLELFPEQYF
>TRBJ1-2|TRBV24-1|-|-
TGTGCCACCAGTGACTTAACAGGAGACTATGGCTACACCTTC
CATSDLTGDYGYTF
>TRBJ2-1|TRBV11-2|-|TRBD2
TGTGCCAGCAGCTTAGGCGCTAGCGGGGTTTTGGATGAGCAGTTCTTC
CASSLGASGVLDEQFF
>TRBJ2-1|TRBV29-1|-|-
TGCAGCGTACTAGTCTACAATGAGCAGTTCTTC
CSVLVYNEQFF
>TRBJ1-4|TRBV6-1|-|-
TGTGCCAGCAGTGATTTATACCCCACAGGGACTAACGAAAAACTGTTTTTT
CASSDLYPTGTNEKLFF
>TRBJ2-2|TRBV12-3/TRBV12-4|-|-
TGTGCCAGCAGCTTCTTACGGGCCGGGGAGCTGTTTTTT
CASSFLRAGELFF
>TRBJ2-1|TRBV7-9|-|TRBD2
TGTGCCAGCGATAACCCTAGCGGGATTGAGGAGCAGTTCTTC
CASDNPSGIEEQFF
>TRBJ1-1|TRBV12-3/TRBV12-4|-|-
TGTGCCAGCAGGAGGACAGAGAACACTGAAGCTTTCTTT
CASRRTENTEAFF
>TRBJ1-1|TRBV5-1|-|-
TGCGCCAGCAGGGTGACAGGGAACACTGAAGCTTTCTTT
CASRVTGNTEAFF
>TRBJ2-7|TRBV2|-|-
TGTGCCAGCAGTTACCCTGTGGGGAGGTTCGCTTCCTACGAGCAGTACTTC
CASSYPVGRFASYEQYF
>TRBJ1-2|TRBV4-1|-|-
TGCGCCAGCAGCCAAGTCGTGTTCCCAGGCCCTTCGTATGGCTACACCTTC
CASSQVVFPGPSYGYTF
>TRBJ2-1|TRBV5-8|-|TRBD2
TGTGCCAGCGGCCGAGCGGGGGCAAATGAGCAGTTCTTC
CASGRAGANEQFF
>TRBJ1-6|TRBV3-1/TRBV3-2|-|-
TGTGCCAGCAGCCCCTTTCTTCCCCTCCACTTT
CASSPFLPLHF
>TRBJ1-6|TRBV28|once|TRBD1
TGTGCCAGCAGTCCCCTTGACAGGGGAGAATCACCCCTCCACTTT
CASSPLDRGESPLHF
>TRBJ2-2|TRBV24-1|-|-
TGTGCCACCAGTGACGAGACAAGGTCCACCGGGGAGCTGTTTTTT
CATSDETRSTGELFF
>TRBJ1-5|TRBV19|-|-
TGTGCCAGTAGTACCCGGGGGAGGAGGGATCAGCCCCAGCATTTT
CASSTRGRRDQPQHF
>TRBJ2-1|TRBV10-3|-|-
TGTGCCATCAGATCCGACGGGGGGCAACAATACAATGAGCAGTTCTTC
CAIRSDGGQQYNEQFF
>TRBJ1-6|TRBV5-5|-|TRBD1
TGTGCCAGCGAGACGGGACAGGGGGCTTTTTCACCCCTCCACTTT
CASETGQGAFSPLHF
>TRBJ2-1|TRBV10-3|-|-
TGTGCCATCAGTGAGTCGGGCGTGGTCGGCAATGAGCAGTTCTTC
CAISESGVVGNEQFF
>TRBJ2-1|TRBV6-2/TRBV6-3|-|-
TGTGCCAGCAGTGCTATACTCATTGCCTACTACAATGAGCAGTTCTTC
CASSAILIAYYNEQFF
>TRBJ2-7|TRBV7-9|-|TRBD2
TGTGTCAGCAGCCTAGGACTAGCGGGAGCGTACGAGCAGTACTTC
CVSSLGLAGAYEQYF
>TRBJ1-2|TRBV28|few|TRBD1
TGTGCCAGCAGTTTACCCCCGGGACAGGGGCGACTCAACTATGGCTACACCTTC
CASSLPPGQGRLNYGYTF
>TRBJ1-2|TRBV28|-|-
TGTGCCACCAAGAGAGCTAACTATGGCTACACCTTC
CATKRANYGYTF
>TRBJ1-1|TRBV12-5|-|-
TGTGCCTCGGGGGTAGACACTGAAGCTTTCTTT
CASGVDTEAFF
>TRBJ2-3|TRBV27|-|TRBD2
TGTGCCAGCAGTCCGAGACAGCGGGGTGCGTCCCCGGATACGCAGTATTTT
CASSPRQRGASPDTQYF
>TRBJ1-3|TRBV30|once|TRBD1
TGTGCCTGGAGTTCGGGACAGGGCGTCGCGGAAAACACCATATATTTT
CAWSSGQGVAENTIYF
>TRBJ2-5|TRBV19|-|-
TGTGCCAGTAGTATTGATACAACGTCCACCCAGTACTTC
CASSIDTTSTQYF
>TRBJ2-7|TRBV28|-|-
TGTGCCAGCAGCTCTCGGTCCTACGAGCAGTACTTC
CASSSRSYEQYF
>TRBJ1-4|TRBV15|-|-
TGTGCCACCAGCAGAGAGGTCGCGGCTAATGAAAAACTGTTTTTT
CATSREVAANEKLFF
>TRBJ2-7|TRBV28|-|-
TGTGCCAGCAGTCACTATAACCGAGAACCCTACGAGCAGTACTTC
CASSHYNREPYEQYF
>TRBJ1-6|TRBV6-6|few|TRBD1
TGTGCCAGCAGTCTCCAGACAGGGACGGATTCACCCCTCCACTTT
CASSLQTGTDSPLHF
>TRBJ2-5|TRBV2|-|TRBD2
TGTGCCAGCAGTGAGGGAGTCGGGGGGGGAAATCAAGAGACCCAGTACTTC
CASSEGVGGGNQETQYF
>TRBJ2-5|TRBV7-2|-|TRBD2
TGTGCCAGCAGCCCCTGGACTAGCGGGGGAGGAGAGACCCAGTACTTC
CASSPWTSGGGETQYF
>TRBJ2-3|TRBV9|once|-
TGTGCCAGCAGCGTAGCCGAGAGCACAGATACGCAGTATTTT
CASSVAESTDTQYF
>TRBJ2-6|TRBV18|-|TRBD2
TGTGCCAGCTCACCACCGGCTAGCGGGGGCTCTGGGGCCAACGTCCTGACTTTC
CASSPPASGGSGANVLTF